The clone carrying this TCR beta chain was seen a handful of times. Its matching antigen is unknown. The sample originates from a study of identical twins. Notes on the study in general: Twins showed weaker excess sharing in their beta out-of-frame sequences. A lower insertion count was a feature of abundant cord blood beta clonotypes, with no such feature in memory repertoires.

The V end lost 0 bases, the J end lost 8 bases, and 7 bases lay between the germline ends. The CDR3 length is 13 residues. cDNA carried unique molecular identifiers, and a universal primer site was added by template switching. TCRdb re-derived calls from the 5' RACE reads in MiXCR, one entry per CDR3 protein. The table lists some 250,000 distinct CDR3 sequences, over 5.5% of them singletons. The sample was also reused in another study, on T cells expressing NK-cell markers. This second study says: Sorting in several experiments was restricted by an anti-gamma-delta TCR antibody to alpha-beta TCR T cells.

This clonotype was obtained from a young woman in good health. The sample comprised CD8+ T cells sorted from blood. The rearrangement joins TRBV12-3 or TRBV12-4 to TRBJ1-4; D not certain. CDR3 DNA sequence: TGTGCCAGCAGTTTAGCGCAAGCGGAAAAACTGTTTTTT. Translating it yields CASSLAQAEKLFF.